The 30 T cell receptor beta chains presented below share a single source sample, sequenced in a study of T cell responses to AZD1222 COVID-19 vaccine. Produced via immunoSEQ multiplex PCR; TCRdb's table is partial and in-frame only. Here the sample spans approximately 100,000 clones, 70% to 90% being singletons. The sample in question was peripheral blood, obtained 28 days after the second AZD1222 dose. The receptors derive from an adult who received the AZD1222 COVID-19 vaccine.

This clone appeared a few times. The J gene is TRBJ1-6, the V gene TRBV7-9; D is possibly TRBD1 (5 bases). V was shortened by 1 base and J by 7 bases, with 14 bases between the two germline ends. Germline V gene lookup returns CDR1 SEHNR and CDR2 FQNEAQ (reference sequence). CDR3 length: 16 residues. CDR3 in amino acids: CASSLGAGPINSPLHF. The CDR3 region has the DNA TGTGCCAGCAGCTTAGGGGCAGGGCCTATAAATTCACCCCTCCACTTT.

The CDR3 loop is CASSLSPQRYPYGYTF. The CDR3 bases are TGTGCCAGCAGTTTAAGCCCCCAGCGGTACCCCTATGGCTACACCTTC. The chain recombines TRBV28 with TRBJ1-2; D is uncertain. Germline CDR1 reads MDHEN; CDR2 reads SYDVKM. The CDR3 is 16 residues long. V was clipped by 2 bases and J by 4 bases, with 17 bases between them.

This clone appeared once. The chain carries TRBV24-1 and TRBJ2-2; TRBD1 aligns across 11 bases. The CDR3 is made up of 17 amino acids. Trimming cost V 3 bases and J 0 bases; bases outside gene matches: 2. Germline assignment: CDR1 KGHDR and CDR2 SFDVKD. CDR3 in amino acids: CATSDPGQGANTGELFF. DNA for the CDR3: TGTGCCACCAGTGATCCGGGACAGGGGGCGAACACCGGGGAGCTGTTTTTT.

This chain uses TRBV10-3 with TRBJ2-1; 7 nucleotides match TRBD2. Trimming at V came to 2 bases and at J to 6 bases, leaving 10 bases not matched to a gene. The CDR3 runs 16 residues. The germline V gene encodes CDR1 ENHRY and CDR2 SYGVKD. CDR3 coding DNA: TGTGCCATCAGTGAGGGGGGTGGGGAGGGAGGCAATGAGCAGTTCTTC. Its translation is CAISEGGGEGGNEQFF.

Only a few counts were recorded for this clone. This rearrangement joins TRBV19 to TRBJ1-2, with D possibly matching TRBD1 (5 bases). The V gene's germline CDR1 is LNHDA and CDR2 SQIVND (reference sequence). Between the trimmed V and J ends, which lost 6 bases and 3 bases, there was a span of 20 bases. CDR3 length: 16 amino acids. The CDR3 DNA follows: TGTGCCAGTAGGACCGTCAGGGAAGGGTTCGACTATGGCTACACCTTC. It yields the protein CASRTVREGFDYGYTF.

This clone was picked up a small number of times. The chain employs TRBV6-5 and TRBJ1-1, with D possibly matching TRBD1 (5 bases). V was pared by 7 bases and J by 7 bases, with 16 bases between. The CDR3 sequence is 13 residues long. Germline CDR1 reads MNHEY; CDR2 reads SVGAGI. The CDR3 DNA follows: TGTGCCAGCACCGGAACAGGCATGAATGAAGCTTTCTTT. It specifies CASTGTGMNEAFF.

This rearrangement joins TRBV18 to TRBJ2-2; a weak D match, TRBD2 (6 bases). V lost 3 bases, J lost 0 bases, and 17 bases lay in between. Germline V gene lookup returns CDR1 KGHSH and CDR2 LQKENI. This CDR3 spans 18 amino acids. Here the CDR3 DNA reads TGTGCCAGCTCACCGAGGAGGGCGGAGGCCGCGAACACCGGGGAGCTGTTTTTT. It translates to CASSPRRAEAANTGELFF.

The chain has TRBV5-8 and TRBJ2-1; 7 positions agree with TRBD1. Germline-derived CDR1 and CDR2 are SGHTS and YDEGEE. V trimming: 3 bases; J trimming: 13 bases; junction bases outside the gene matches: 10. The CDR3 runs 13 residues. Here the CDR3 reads CASSSTKTGKQFF. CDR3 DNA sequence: TGTGCCAGCAGCTCTACGAAGACAGGGAAACAGTTCTTC.

The CDR3 is CASSQPGTAYEQYF. The CDR3 DNA reads as TGCGCCAGCAGCCAACCCGGGACAGCCTACGAGCAGTACTTC. The chain recombines TRBV4-1 with TRBJ2-7; TRBD1 matches 7 bases. V trimming: 2 bases; J trimming: 2 bases; junction bases outside the gene matches: 3. From germline, CDR1 is MGHRA and CDR2 YSYEKL. This CDR3 contains 14 residues.

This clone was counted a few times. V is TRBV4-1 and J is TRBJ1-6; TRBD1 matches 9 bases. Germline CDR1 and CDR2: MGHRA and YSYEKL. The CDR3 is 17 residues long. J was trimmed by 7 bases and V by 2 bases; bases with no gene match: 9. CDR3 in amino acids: CASSQMMTGTGNSPLHF. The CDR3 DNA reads TGCGCCAGCAGCCAAATGATGACCGGGACAGGGAATTCACCCCTCCACTTT.

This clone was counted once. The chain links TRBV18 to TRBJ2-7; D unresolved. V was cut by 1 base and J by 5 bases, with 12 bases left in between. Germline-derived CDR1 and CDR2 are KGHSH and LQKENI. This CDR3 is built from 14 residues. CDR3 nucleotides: TGTGCCAGCTCACCACGTGGGAAAGGTGACGAGCAGTACTTC. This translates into CASSPRGKGDEQYF. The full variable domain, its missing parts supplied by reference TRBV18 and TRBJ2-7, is NAGVMQNPRHLVRRRGQEARLRCSPMKGHSHVYWYRQLPEEGLKFMVYLQKENIIDESGMPKERFSAEFPKEGPSILRIQQVVRGDSAAYFCASSPRGKGDEQYFGPGTRLTVT.

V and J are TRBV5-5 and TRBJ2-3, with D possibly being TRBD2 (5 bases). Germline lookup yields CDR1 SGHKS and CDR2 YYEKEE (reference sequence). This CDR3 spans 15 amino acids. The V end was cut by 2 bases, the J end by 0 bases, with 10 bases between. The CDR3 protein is CASSLNDYSTDTQYF. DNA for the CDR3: TGTGCCAGCAGCTTAAATGACTACAGCACAGATACGCAGTATTTT.

CDR3 protein: CASSRRQGEKLFF. CDR3 in DNA: TGTGCCAGCAGCCGCCGACAGGGGGAAAAACTGTTTTTT. The chain is built from TRBV4-2 and TRBJ1-4, with 8 bases that match TRBD1. CDR3 length: 13 amino acids. Germline CDR1 reads LGHNA; CDR2 reads YNFKEQ. J gave up 8 bases and V 4 bases, and 3 bases lay outside the gene matches.

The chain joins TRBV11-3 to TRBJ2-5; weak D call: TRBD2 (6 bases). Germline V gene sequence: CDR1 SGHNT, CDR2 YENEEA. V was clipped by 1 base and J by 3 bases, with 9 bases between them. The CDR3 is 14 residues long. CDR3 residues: CASSLGGAEETQYF. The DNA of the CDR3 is TGTGCCAGCAGCTTAGGCGGGGCGGAAGAGACCCAGTACTTC. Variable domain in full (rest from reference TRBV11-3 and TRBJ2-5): EAGVVQSPRYKIIEKKQPVAFWCNPISGHNTLYWYLQNLGQGPELLIRYENEEAVDDSQLPKDRFSAERLKGVDSTLKIQPAELGDSAVYLCASSLGGAEETQYFGPGTRLLVL.

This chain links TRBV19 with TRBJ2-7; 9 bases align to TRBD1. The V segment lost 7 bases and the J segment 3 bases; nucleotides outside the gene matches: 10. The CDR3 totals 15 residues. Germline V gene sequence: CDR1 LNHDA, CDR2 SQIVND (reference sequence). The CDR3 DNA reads TGTGCCAGTACCTCGGGACAGGGAGTTTTCTACGAGCAGTACTTC. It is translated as CASTSGQGVFYEQYF.

The CDR3 DNA follows: TGTGCCTGGAGGACTAGCGGAAACTCCTACGAGCAGTACTTC. This codes for CAWRTSGNSYEQYF. The chain carries TRBV30 and TRBJ2-7; TRBD2 matches at 9 bases. The CDR3 sequence is 14 residues long. CDR1 and CDR2 from the germline V gene are GTSNPN and SVGIG (reference sequence). V lost 3 bases and J lost 0; bases outside the gene matches: 3.

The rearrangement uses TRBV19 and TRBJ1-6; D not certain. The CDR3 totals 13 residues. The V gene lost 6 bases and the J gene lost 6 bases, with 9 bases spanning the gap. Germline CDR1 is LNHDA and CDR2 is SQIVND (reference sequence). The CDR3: CASRSRFNSPLHF. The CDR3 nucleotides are TGTGCCAGTAGATCCCGATTTAATTCACCCCTCCACTTT.

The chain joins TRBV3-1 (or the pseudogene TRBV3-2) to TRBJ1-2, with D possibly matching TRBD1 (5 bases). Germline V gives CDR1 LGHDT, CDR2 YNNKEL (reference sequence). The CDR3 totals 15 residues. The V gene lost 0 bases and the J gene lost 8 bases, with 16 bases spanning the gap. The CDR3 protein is CASSQEYWEGSGYTF. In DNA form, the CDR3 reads TGTGCCAGCAGCCAAGAATATTGGGAGGGGAGCGGCTACACCTTC.

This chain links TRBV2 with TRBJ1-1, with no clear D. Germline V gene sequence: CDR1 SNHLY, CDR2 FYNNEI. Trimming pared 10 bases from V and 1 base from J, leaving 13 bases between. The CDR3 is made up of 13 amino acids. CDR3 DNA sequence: TGTGCCACCTCTTTTCAGCCGAACACTGAAGCTTTCTTT. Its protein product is CATSFQPNTEAFF.

The CDR3 protein is CASSQDLRVRSYTF. CDR3 DNA: TGTGCCAGCAGCCAAGATTTAAGGGTTAGGAGCTACACCTTC. The chain has TRBV14 and TRBJ1-2, with D unresolved. Germline V CDR1 and CDR2: SGHDN, FVKESK. The CDR3 runs to 14 residues. V gave up 0 bases and J gave up 9 bases, with 14 bases separating them.

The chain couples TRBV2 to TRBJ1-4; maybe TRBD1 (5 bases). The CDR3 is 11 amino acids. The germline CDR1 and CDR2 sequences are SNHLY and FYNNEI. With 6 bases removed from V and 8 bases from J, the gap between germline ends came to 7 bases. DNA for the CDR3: TGTGCCAGCAGCGAGGGGGAAAAACTGTTTTTT. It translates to CASSEGEKLFF.

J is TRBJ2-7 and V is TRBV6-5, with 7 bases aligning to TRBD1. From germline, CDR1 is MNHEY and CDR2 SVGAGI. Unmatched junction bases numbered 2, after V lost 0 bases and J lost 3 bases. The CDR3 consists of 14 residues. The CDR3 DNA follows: TGTGCCAGCAGTTACTCGACAGGGTACTACGAGCAGTACTTC. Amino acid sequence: CASSYSTGYYEQYF.

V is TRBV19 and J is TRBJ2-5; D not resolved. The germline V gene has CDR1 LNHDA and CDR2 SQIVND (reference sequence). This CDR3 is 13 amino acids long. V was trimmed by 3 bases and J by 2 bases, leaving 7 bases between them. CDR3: CASSMSDQETQYF. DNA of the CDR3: TGTGCCAGTAGTATGTCGGATCAAGAGACCCAGTACTTC.

In nucleotides, the CDR3 is TGTGCCAGCAGCTTAGCGGGGACAACTAATGAAAAACTGTTTTTT. Translation: CASSLAGTTNEKLFF. The chain carries TRBV7-2 and TRBJ1-4; the D is unclear. CDR1 is SGHTA, CDR2 FQGNSA, per germline. This CDR3 region has 15 residues. V shed 0 bases and J shed 0 bases, with 5 bases lying between them.

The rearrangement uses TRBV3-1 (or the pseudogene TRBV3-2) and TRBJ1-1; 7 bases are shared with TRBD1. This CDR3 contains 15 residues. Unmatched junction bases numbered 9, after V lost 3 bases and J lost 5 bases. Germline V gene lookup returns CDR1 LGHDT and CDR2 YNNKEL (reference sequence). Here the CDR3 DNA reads TGTGCCAGCAGCCAGAGCTACAGGGGATATACTGAAGCTTTCTTT. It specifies CASSQSYRGYTEAFF.

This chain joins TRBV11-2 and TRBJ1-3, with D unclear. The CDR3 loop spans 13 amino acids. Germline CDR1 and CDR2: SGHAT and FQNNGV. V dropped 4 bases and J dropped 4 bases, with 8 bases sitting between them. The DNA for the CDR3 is TGTGCCAGCAGCTACCCCGGCGGAAACACCATATATTTT. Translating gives CASSYPGGNTIYF.

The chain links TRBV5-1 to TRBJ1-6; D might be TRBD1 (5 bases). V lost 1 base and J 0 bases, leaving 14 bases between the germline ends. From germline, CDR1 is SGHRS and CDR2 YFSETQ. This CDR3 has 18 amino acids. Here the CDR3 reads CASSLWQGGSSYNSPLHF. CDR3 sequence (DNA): TGCGCCAGCAGCTTGTGGCAGGGTGGAAGCTCCTATAATTCACCCCTCCACTTT.

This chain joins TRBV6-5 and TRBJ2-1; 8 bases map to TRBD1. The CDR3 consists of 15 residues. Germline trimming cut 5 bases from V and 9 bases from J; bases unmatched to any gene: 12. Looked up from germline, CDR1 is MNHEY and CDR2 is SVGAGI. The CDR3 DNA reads TGTGCCAGCAGTAGGCAGGGGGCAGGGTTTGGTGAGCAGTTCTTC. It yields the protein CASSRQGAGFGEQFF.

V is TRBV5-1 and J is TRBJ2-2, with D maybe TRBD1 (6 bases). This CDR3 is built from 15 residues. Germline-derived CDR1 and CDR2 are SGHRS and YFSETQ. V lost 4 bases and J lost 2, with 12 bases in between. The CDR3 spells CASSLGAVNTGELFF. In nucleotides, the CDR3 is TGCGCCAGCAGCCTGGGGGCAGTTAACACCGGGGAGCTGTTTTTT.

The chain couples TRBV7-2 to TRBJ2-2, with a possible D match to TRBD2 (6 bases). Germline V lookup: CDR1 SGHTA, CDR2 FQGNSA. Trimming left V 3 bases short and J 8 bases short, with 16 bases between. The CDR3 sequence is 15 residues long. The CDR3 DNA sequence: TGTGCCAGCAGCTTGACTAGAATAAGTTCTGGGGAGCTGTTTTTT. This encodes CASSLTRISSGELFF.